The 30 T cell receptor beta chains below were found in one sample sequenced in a study of blood T cell repertoires in COVID-19. The protocol was immunoSEQ multiplex PCR, while the TCRdb copy is restricted to in-frame clones and leaves out a portion. The sample includes 55,000 to 75,000 clones, more than 75% seen only once; the top ten take approximately 8%. Specimen: peripheral blood. These receptors originate from a man in his fifties or sixties with active COVID-19.

The chain employs TRBV19 and TRBJ1-6; possible D gene TRBD1, 5 bases. CDR3 length equals 16 residues. V was pared by 2 bases and J by 4 bases, with 12 bases between. Looked up from germline, CDR1 is LNHDA and CDR2 is SQIVND (reference sequence). The CDR3 protein is CASSINPTGYNSPLHF. Here the CDR3 DNA reads TGTGCCAGTAGTATAAATCCCACAGGATATAATTCACCCCTCCACTTT.

The rearrangement joins TRBV2 to TRBJ1-1, with 8 bases that match TRBD1. CDR3 length equals 14 residues. Germline CDR1 and CDR2: SNHLY and FYNNEI. The junction had 1 base not matched to a gene; V was cut back by 4 bases and J by 0 bases. The CDR3: CASSVDRVNTEAFF. CDR3 nucleotides: TGTGCCAGCAGTGTGGACAGGGTGAACACTGAAGCTTTCTTT.

This clone was picked up one time. The rearrangement uses TRBV18 and TRBJ2-2; 8 bases map to TRBD1. This CDR3 contains 14 residues. V lost 5 bases and J lost 6; bases outside the gene matches: 5. In germline, CDR1 is KGHSH, CDR2 LQKENI. The DNA of the CDR3 is TGTGCCAGCTCAACGTCAGGGGGCGCCGGGGAGCTGTTTTTT. It encodes CASSTSGGAGELFF.

The V call is TRBV5-5, the J call TRBJ1-2, with 7 bases that match TRBD1. The J segment lost 3 bases and the V segment lost 4 bases, leaving 6 bases of the junction unmatched. Germline V gene lookup returns CDR1 SGHKS and CDR2 YYEKEE (reference sequence). CDR3 length: 14 amino acids. The CDR3 sequence: CASSVQRGHYGYTF. In nucleotides, the CDR3 is TGTGCCAGCAGCGTCCAAAGGGGGCACTATGGCTACACCTTC.

The count of this clone is one. This chain joins TRBV9 and TRBJ1-1, with 8 bases that match TRBD1. Per the germline V gene, CDR1 is SGDLS and CDR2 is YYNGEE. The V and J ends lost 0 bases and 0 bases, in that order; junction bases with no gene match: 7. The CDR3 runs 17 residues. CDR3 coding DNA: TGTGCCAGCAGCGTAGGTCCAGGGGGCGGGTTGAACACTGAAGCTTTCTTT. Its translation is CASSVGPGGGLNTEAFF. The entire variable domain, with the rest obtained from reference TRBV9 and TRBJ1-1, is as follows: DSGVTQTPKHLITATGQRVTLRCSPRSGDLSVYWYQQSLDQGLQFLIQYYNGEERAKGNILERFSAQQFPDLHSELNLSSLELGDSALYFCASSVGPGGGLNTEAFFGQGTRLTVV.

The chain employs TRBV7-3 and TRBJ2-3, with TRBD2 matching over 11 bases. CDR1 is SGHTA and CDR2 is FQGTGA in the germline V gene. The CDR3 covers 17 residues. V shed 3 bases, J shed 4 bases, and the junction held 9 bases outside the gene matches. CDR3 in amino acids: CASSFSGRGTGADTQYF. In DNA form, the CDR3 reads TGTGCCAGCAGCTTTAGCGGGAGGGGGACTGGAGCAGATACGCAGTATTTT.

This chain uses TRBV6-4 with TRBJ1-5; D gene ambiguous. CDR3 size: 13 residues. Between the trimmed V and J ends, which lost 6 bases and 6 bases, there was a span of 12 bases. The germline V gene encodes CDR1 MRHNA and CDR2 SNTAGT. Written as DNA, the CDR3 is TGTGCCAGCAGCCCCACCTCGGGTCAGCCCCAGCATTTT. Protein product: CASSPTSGQPQHF.

The V gene is TRBV7-6, the J gene TRBJ1-6; 9 bases agree with TRBD1. CDR3 size: 19 residues. With 4 bases clipped from V and 6 bases from J, the junction kept 16 bases outside the gene matches. Germline CDR1 SGHVS, CDR2 FNYEAQ. The CDR3 DNA reads as TGTGCCAGCAGCTGGTCCCGGGACAGGGACCTGCCGACTAATTCACCCCTCCACTTT. It specifies CASSWSRDRDLPTNSPLHF.

The chain carries TRBV7-8 and TRBJ2-7, with 12 bases fitting TRBD1. CDR1 and CDR2 from the germline V gene are SGHVS and FQNEAQ. The CDR3 extends over 18 amino acids. J was trimmed by 5 bases and V by 2 bases; bases with no gene match: 13. In DNA form, the CDR3 reads TGTGCCAGCAGCTTAAGGGGGGACAGGGGGCTAGCGGGAGACGAGCAGTACTTC. Protein product: CASSLRGDRGLAGDEQYF.

The chain uses TRBV29-1 and TRBJ1-1; 7 positions agree with TRBD1. The CDR3 sequence is 15 residues long. Germline values: CDR1 SQVTM, CDR2 ANQGSEA. With V trimmed by 4 bases and J by 3 bases, 11 bases remained unmatched. The CDR3: CSVGEQGSVDTEAFF. CDR3 nucleotides: TGCAGCGTTGGGGAACAGGGGAGCGTGGACACTGAAGCTTTCTTT.

The V call is TRBV30, the J call TRBJ1-4; no clear D. Trimming took 0 bases from V and 2 from J, leaving 10 bases between them. The CDR3 is made up of 15 amino acids. CDR1 and CDR2 from the germline V gene are GTSNPN and SVGIG (reference sequence). CDR3 sequence (DNA): TGTGCCTGGAGTGTGGGCGGGGTGACTAATGAAAAACTGTTTTTT. This codes for CAWSVGGVTNEKLFF.

Written as DNA, the CDR3 is TGTGCCAGCAGCTTGCGGGCGGGCGTGGATGAAAAACTGTTTTTT. It translates to CASSLRAGVDEKLFF. This chain uses TRBV5-6 with TRBJ1-4; unclear D gene. CDR1 and CDR2 (germline): SGHDT, YYEEEE. The CDR3 length is 15 residues. V gave up 1 base and J gave up 6 bases, with 13 bases separating them.

The J gene is TRBJ2-7, the V gene TRBV12-3 or TRBV12-4; D is possibly TRBD1 (6 bases). This CDR3 has 13 amino acids. Trimming took 6 bases from V and 2 from J, leaving 11 bases between them. DNA for the CDR3: TGTGCCAGCAGGGGGGCGTATACCTACGAGCAGTACTTC. It codes for CASRGAYTYEQYF.

This chain joins TRBV7-9 and TRBJ1-2, with D possibly being TRBD1 (5 bases). The germline V gene has CDR1 SEHNR and CDR2 FQNEAQ (reference sequence). Trimming took 5 bases from V and 6 from J, leaving 7 bases between them. The CDR3 is 11 residues long. The CDR3 spells CASSRGDGYTF. CDR3 coding DNA: TGTGCCAGCAGCCGGGGGGATGGCTACACCTTC.

The chain recombines TRBV3-1 (or the pseudogene TRBV3-2) with TRBJ2-1; TRBD2 might be the D (6 bases). Trimming removed 3 bases from V and 10 bases from J, with 10 bases in between. CDR1 LGHDT and CDR2 YNNKEL come from the germline V gene (reference sequence). The CDR3 spans 12 residues. The CDR3 nucleotides read TGTGCCAGCAGCCATCGCGGGACGGAGCAGTTCTTC. It specifies CASSHRGTEQFF.

The J gene is TRBJ2-7, the V gene TRBV5-1; 8 nucleotides align to TRBD1. The CDR3 totals 14 residues. Looked up from germline, CDR1 is SGHRS and CDR2 is YFSETQ. The ends lost 0 bases at V and 7 bases at J; junction bases unmatched: 6. In DNA, the CDR3 is TGCGCCAGCAGCTTGGAGACAGGGGAAAGGGAGCAGTACTTC. Its translation is CASSLETGEREQYF.

The CDR3 bases are TGTGCCTGGAGGGCATTAGCGGGACAGGGGGTGACAGATACGCAGTATTTT. It translates to CAWRALAGQGVTDTQYF. The rearrangement joins TRBV30 to TRBJ2-3; 11 nucleotides match TRBD1. The germline CDR1 and CDR2 sequences are GTSNPN and SVGIG (reference sequence). V gave up 3 bases and J gave up 3 bases; unmatched junction bases: 11. The CDR3 is 17 amino acids.

This rearrangement joins TRBV6-5 to TRBJ2-2; 8 bases fit TRBD2. Germline loops: CDR1 MNHEY, CDR2 SVGAGI. J lost 4 bases, V lost 2 bases, and 3 bases had no gene match. This CDR3 contains 15 residues. The CDR3 DNA is TGTGCCAGCAGTTACGGGGGACTAGGCACCGGGGAGCTGTTTTTT. This codes for CASSYGGLGTGELFF.

This sequence joins TRBV30 and TRBJ2-3; a possible D gene is TRBD2 (6 bases). The ends were cut back, 1 base at V and 5 bases at J, with 7 bases in the middle. Per germline, CDR1 GTSNPN and CDR2 SVGIG (reference sequence). The CDR3 has 12 amino acids. As DNA, the CDR3 is TGTGCCTGGAGTGACGGGGGAGATACGCAGTATTTT. It codes for CAWSDGGDTQYF.

The V and J genes are TRBV27 and TRBJ2-3; D gene uncertain. The CDR3 has 15 residues. The V end lost 5 bases, the J end lost 4 bases, and 16 bases lay between the germline ends. Germline CDR1 reads MNHEY; CDR2 reads SMNVEV (reference sequence). The CDR3 loop is CASSPPGRRPDTQYF. In DNA form, the CDR3 reads TGTGCCAGCAGTCCACCCGGTCGGCGGCCAGATACGCAGTATTTT.

J is TRBJ1-2 and V is TRBV29-1; D not certain. V lost 4 bases and J lost 1, with 7 bases in between. This CDR3 contains 12 residues. Per the germline V gene, CDR1 is SQVTM and CDR2 is ANQGSEA. The CDR3 nucleotides are TGCAGCGTTGGGGGAGGTAACTATGGCTACACCTTC. Amino acids: CSVGGGNYGYTF.

This clone was seen just once. The genes are TRBV30 and TRBJ2-7; possible D gene TRBD2, 5 bases. Trimming left V 3 bases short and J 5 bases short, with 14 bases between. This CDR3 has 13 residues. Germline loops: CDR1 GTSNPN, CDR2 SVGIG (reference sequence). The CDR3 sequence is CAWSPNGVDEQYF. CDR3 DNA: TGTGCCTGGAGCCCAAACGGGGTTGACGAGCAGTACTTC.

This clone was observed a single time. The rearrangement joins TRBV2 to TRBJ2-5; tentative D call: TRBD2 (6 bases). CDR1 is SNHLY and CDR2 is FYNNEI in the germline V gene. V dropped 2 bases and J dropped 5 bases, with 12 bases sitting between them. This CDR3 is built from 14 residues. In nucleotides, the CDR3 is TGTGCCAGCAGTGAAAGGAGGGCCGGGGAGACCCAGTACTTC. Translated, it gives CASSERRAGETQYF. The full variable domain, completed using reference TRBV2 and TRBJ2-5, is EPEVTQTPSHQVTQMGQEVILRCVPISNHLYFYWYRQILGQKVEFLVSFYNNEISEKSEIFDDQFSVERPDGSNFTLKIRSTKLEDSAMYFCASSERRAGETQYFGPGTRLLVL.

This clone has only one observation. CDR3 amino acids: CANNRDSNYGYTF. The CDR3 DNA is TGTGCCAACAACAGGGATTCTAACTATGGCTACACCTTC. This rearrangement joins TRBV2 to TRBJ1-2, with D tentatively TRBD1 (6 bases). Germline V lookup: CDR1 SNHLY, CDR2 FYNNEI. V lost 10 bases, J lost 0 bases, and 12 bases lay in between. This CDR3 has 13 amino acids.

This clone was seen a few times. The chain recombines TRBV7-2 with TRBJ1-3; TRBD1 is a possible D gene (6 bases). The CDR3 consists of 15 residues. The V and J ends lost 2 bases and 2 bases respectively, with 10 bases between them. The germline CDR1 and CDR2 sequences are SGHTA and FQGNSA. CDR3 nucleotide sequence: TGTGCCAGCAGCTTAAGCAGGGGCGCTGGAAACACCATATATTTT. It translates to CASSLSRGAGNTIYF.

The genes are TRBV4-1 and TRBJ2-7; 10 nucleotides match TRBD2. This CDR3 is built from 17 residues. V was clipped by 4 bases and J by 3 bases; unmatched bases: 12. Germline CDR1 is MGHRA and CDR2 is YSYEKL. The DNA of the CDR3 is TGCGCCAGCAGCCGAGAGAGCGGGAGGGCAGGGAACTACGAGCAGTACTTC. Encoded protein: CASSRESGRAGNYEQYF.

The chain couples TRBV7-9 to TRBJ2-1; 8 nucleotides agree with TRBD1. This CDR3 region has 14 residues. Losses at the gene ends were 4 bases for V and 6 bases for J; bases not matched to a gene: 5. The germline V gene has CDR1 SEHNR and CDR2 FQNEAQ (reference sequence). The chain's CDR3 is CASSSRGQGNEQFF. In nucleotides, the CDR3 is TGTGCCAGCAGCTCGAGAGGACAGGGCAATGAGCAGTTCTTC.

This rearrangement joins TRBV28 to TRBJ2-7; 11 bases are a match to TRBD1. The trim removed 8 bases at V and 1 base at J, leaving 4 bases unmatched. CDR1 and CDR2 (germline): MDHEN, SYDVKM. The CDR3 extends over 14 amino acids. The CDR3 region is CASGGQGASYEQYF. In nucleotides, the CDR3 is TGTGCCAGCGGAGGACAGGGGGCATCCTACGAGCAGTACTTC.

The rearrangement joins TRBV5-4 to TRBJ2-7; 10 nucleotides align to TRBD1. The V gene's germline CDR1 is SGHNT and CDR2 YYREEE (reference sequence). Trimming cost V 4 bases and J 0 bases; bases outside gene matches: 4. The CDR3 is 15 amino acids. The CDR3 coding sequence is TGTGCCAGCAGCCCCGGGACAGGGGCCTCCTACGAGCAGTACTTC. Its translation: CASSPGTGASYEQYF.

The gene calls are TRBV9 and TRBJ2-7; TRBD2 agrees at 11 bases. The CDR3 is 14 residues long. Unmatched junction bases numbered 5, after V lost 5 bases and J lost 4 bases. From germline, CDR1 is SGDLS and CDR2 YYNGEE. The CDR3 loop is CASSGGLADYEQYF. In nucleotides, the CDR3 is TGTGCCAGCAGTGGGGGACTAGCGGATTACGAGCAGTACTTC.